A selection of T cell receptor beta chains follows, all from one sample in a study of blood T cell repertoires in COVID-19. Profiling relied on immunoSEQ multiplex PCR, and the TCRdb table lists in-frame clones only, not all of them. The data contain fewer than 350,000 clones, roughly 90% of them singletons. Sequencing input: peripheral blood. The receptors stem from a man between 18 and 35 years old with active or convalescent COVID-19. The CDR3 runs from the conserved cysteine through the conserved F or W. The order of the fields is J gene, D gene, V gene, clone size, CDR3 DNA, CDR3 protein. D genes are given only for firm matches. A row's size may be missing; if present it is once, few, many or a size class.

j_gene: TRBJ2-1; d_gene: -; v_gene: TRBV6-5; abundance: -; CDR3nt: TGTGCCAGCAGTTCGGCTTCGCGGCTACGCGATGAGCAGTTCTTC; CDR3aa: CASSSASRLRDEQFF
j_gene: TRBJ1-2; d_gene: -; v_gene: TRBV5-1; abundance: once; CDR3nt: TGCGCCAGCAGCGCTTCATTCTCGGGCTATGGCTACACCTTC; CDR3aa: CASSASFSGYGYTF
j_gene: TRBJ1-4; d_gene: -; v_gene: TRBV7-9; abundance: -; CDR3nt: TGTGCCAGCAGCTTAGGTGACAGGTATAATGAAAAACTGTTTTTT; CDR3aa: CASSLGDRYNEKLFF
j_gene: TRBJ1-2; d_gene: TRBD1; v_gene: TRBV18; abundance: few; CDR3nt: TGTGCCAGCTCACCCATGAGAGGCGCACCTCGACAGGGCCTGAACTATGGCTACACCTTC; CDR3aa: CASSPMRGAPRQGLNYGYTF
j_gene: TRBJ2-7; d_gene: TRBD1; v_gene: TRBV27; abundance: -; CDR3nt: TGTGCCAGCAGTTTAAAGGGACAGCTCTACGAGCAGTACTTC; CDR3aa: CASSLKGQLYEQYF
j_gene: TRBJ2-3; d_gene: TRBD2; v_gene: TRBV5-3; abundance: -; CDR3nt: TGTGCCAGAAGCGCCACCCGGACTAGCGGGGCCACTTCCACAGATACGCAGTATTTT; CDR3aa: CARSATRTSGATSTDTQYF
j_gene: TRBJ1-2; d_gene: TRBD1; v_gene: TRBV5-1; abundance: -; CDR3nt: TGCGCCAGCAGCTCGGGACAGTTCTATGGCTACACCTTC; CDR3aa: CASSSGQFYGYTF
j_gene: TRBJ1-1; d_gene: TRBD1; v_gene: TRBV2; abundance: -; CDR3nt: TGTGCCAGCAACCGGGACAGGGGAGGCACTGAAGCTTTCTTT; CDR3aa: CASNRDRGGTEAFF
j_gene: TRBJ2-7; d_gene: TRBD2; v_gene: TRBV5-4; abundance: once; CDR3nt: TGTGCCAGCAGCTACCTAGCGGGGGGGCATGAGCAGTACTTC; CDR3aa: CASSYLAGGHEQYF
j_gene: TRBJ2-7; d_gene: -; v_gene: TRBV6-5; abundance: -; CDR3nt: TGTGCCAGCAGTTACAGCGAGAGGTACGAGCAGTACTTC; CDR3aa: CASSYSERYEQYF
j_gene: TRBJ2-7; d_gene: TRBD1; v_gene: TRBV5-1; abundance: -; CDR3nt: TGCGCCAGCAGCTTAACCGGACAGGGGGCATACGAGCAGTACTTC; CDR3aa: CASSLTGQGAYEQYF
j_gene: TRBJ2-1; d_gene: -; v_gene: TRBV5-1; abundance: once; CDR3nt: TGCGCCAGCAGCTTGTATCGCGGGGATGGGCACAATGAGCAGTTCTTC; CDR3aa: CASSLYRGDGHNEQFF
j_gene: TRBJ1-6; d_gene: TRBD1; v_gene: TRBV6-5; abundance: -; CDR3nt: TGTGCCAGCAGTTCCGGACAGGGGCGAATTAATTCACCCCTCCACTTT; CDR3aa: CASSSGQGRINSPLHF
j_gene: TRBJ1-5; d_gene: TRBD1; v_gene: TRBV7-8; abundance: -; CDR3nt: TGTGCCAGCAGCTTAGATACAGGGGGCGAAGGCAATCAGCCCCAGCATTTT; CDR3aa: CASSLDTGGEGNQPQHF
j_gene: TRBJ1-1; d_gene: -; v_gene: TRBV5-4; abundance: -; CDR3nt: TGTGCCAGCAGCTTTGGGGCGAACACTGAAGCTTTCTTT; CDR3aa: CASSFGANTEAFF
j_gene: TRBJ1-1; d_gene: TRBD1; v_gene: TRBV19; abundance: -; CDR3nt: TGTGCCAGTAGCAACAGGGGGCATCCCCAAAAGAACACTGAAGCTTTCTTT; CDR3aa: CASSNRGHPQKNTEAFF
j_gene: TRBJ2-5; d_gene: -; v_gene: TRBV4-3; abundance: -; CDR3nt: TGCGCCAGCTCTTCCAGATATCAAGAGACCCAGTACTTC; CDR3aa: CASSSRYQETQYF
j_gene: TRBJ2-2; d_gene: TRBD2; v_gene: TRBV5-6; abundance: -; CDR3nt: TGTGCCAGCAGCCGGGAGGCTGGCGGGGAGCTGTTTTTT; CDR3aa: CASSREAGGELFF
j_gene: TRBJ2-1; d_gene: -; v_gene: TRBV7-6; abundance: -; CDR3nt: TGTGCCAGCAGCTTCGCAACGGGGAATGAGCAGTTCTTC; CDR3aa: CASSFATGNEQFF
j_gene: TRBJ1-4; d_gene: -; v_gene: TRBV11-2; abundance: -; CDR3nt: TGTGCCAGCAGCCAGAGGGCGGGATCTAATGAAAAACTGTTTTTT; CDR3aa: CASSQRAGSNEKLFF
j_gene: TRBJ1-1; d_gene: -; v_gene: TRBV9; abundance: -; CDR3nt: TGTGCCAGCAGCGTAGACTCCTTCTCCGTTGAAGCTTTCTTT; CDR3aa: CASSVDSFSVEAFF
j_gene: TRBJ2-3; d_gene: -; v_gene: TRBV5-1; abundance: -; CDR3nt: TGCGCCAGCAGCTTGGTGGAGAATACAGATACGCAGTATTTT; CDR3aa: CASSLVENTDTQYF
j_gene: TRBJ2-1; d_gene: TRBD2; v_gene: TRBV7-2; abundance: -; CDR3nt: TGTGCCAGCAGCCGGATAGCGGGGGGGTACAATGAGCAGTTCTTC; CDR3aa: CASSRIAGGYNEQFF
j_gene: TRBJ1-5; d_gene: -; v_gene: TRBV6-2/TRBV6-3; abundance: -; CDR3nt: TGTGCCAGCAGTTCTGGGGGGTTTTGGGAGCCCCAGCATTTT; CDR3aa: CASSSGGFWEPQHF
j_gene: TRBJ1-5; d_gene: -; v_gene: TRBV7-8; abundance: -; CDR3nt: TGTGCCAGCAGCTTAAGCGTCGGCAATCAGCCCCAGCATTTT; CDR3aa: CASSLSVGNQPQHF
j_gene: TRBJ2-3; d_gene: TRBD2; v_gene: TRBV5-1; abundance: -; CDR3nt: TGCGCCAGCAGCTTGGAACGGGGGGGCGGCGCAGATACGCAGTATTTT; CDR3aa: CASSLERGGGADTQYF
j_gene: TRBJ2-1; d_gene: -; v_gene: TRBV9; abundance: -; CDR3nt: TGTGCCAGCAGTTTCAGCGGCTTCTCCTACAATGAGCAGTTCTTC; CDR3aa: CASSFSGFSYNEQFF
j_gene: TRBJ1-2; d_gene: TRBD1; v_gene: TRBV30; abundance: few; CDR3nt: TGTGCCTGGAGTGTACTAAGAGGACAGGGGGCGCTCAACTATGGCTACACCTTC; CDR3aa: CAWSVLRGQGALNYGYTF
j_gene: TRBJ2-7; d_gene: -; v_gene: TRBV5-6; abundance: -; CDR3nt: TGTGCCAGCAGCTTCGGCGATAGCGGCCCCGTTTACGAGCAGTACTTC; CDR3aa: CASSFGDSGPVYEQYF
j_gene: TRBJ2-2; d_gene: TRBD1; v_gene: TRBV5-4; abundance: -; CDR3nt: TGTGCCAGCAGCTTGCCGACAGGGGGAGCGAACACCGGGGAGCTGTTTTTT; CDR3aa: CASSLPTGGANTGELFF
j_gene: TRBJ2-7; d_gene: TRBD1; v_gene: TRBV10-3; abundance: -; CDR3nt: TGTGCCATCAGTGAGACGGGACAGTCCTTCTACGAGCAGTACTTC; CDR3aa: CAISETGQSFYEQYF
j_gene: TRBJ2-1; d_gene: TRBD1; v_gene: TRBV5-1; abundance: once; CDR3nt: TGCGCCAGCAGCCCGGGACAGTACTCCTACAATGAGCAGTTCTTC; CDR3aa: CASSPGQYSYNEQFF
j_gene: TRBJ2-5; d_gene: TRBD1; v_gene: TRBV5-1; abundance: -; CDR3nt: TGCGCCAGCAGCTGGACAGGGGATGGTGAGACCCAGTACTTC; CDR3aa: CASSWTGDGETQYF
j_gene: TRBJ2-7; d_gene: -; v_gene: TRBV18; abundance: -; CDR3nt: TGTGCCAGCTCACCTCAGGGTACGGGCGAGCAGTACTTC; CDR3aa: CASSPQGTGEQYF
j_gene: TRBJ1-1; d_gene: -; v_gene: TRBV11-2; abundance: -; CDR3nt: TGTGCCAGCAGCCTGGGAGGGGGGGCTGAAGCTTTCTTT; CDR3aa: CASSLGGGAEAFF
j_gene: TRBJ1-2; d_gene: -; v_gene: TRBV6-2/TRBV6-3; abundance: once; CDR3nt: TGTGCCAGCAGTTCCGGACACCTAGGCTATGGCTACACCTTC; CDR3aa: CASSSGHLGYGYTF
j_gene: TRBJ2-7; d_gene: -; v_gene: TRBV7-6; abundance: -; CDR3nt: TGTGCCAGCAGCCCCTTTAGTGGGGGGGCCTTGGAGCAGTACTTC; CDR3aa: CASSPFSGGALEQYF
j_gene: TRBJ2-2; d_gene: -; v_gene: TRBV2; abundance: -; CDR3nt: TGTGCCAGCAGGCACACAGGATTGGGGGAGCTGTTTTTT; CDR3aa: CASRHTGLGELFF
j_gene: TRBJ1-5; d_gene: TRBD1; v_gene: TRBV18; abundance: -; CDR3nt: TGTGCCAGCTCACGGGGACAGCACAATCAGCCCCAGCATTTT; CDR3aa: CASSRGQHNQPQHF
j_gene: TRBJ1-6; d_gene: -; v_gene: TRBV7-9; abundance: few; CDR3nt: TGTGCCAGCAGCTTAGAGACAGGACACAATTCACCCCTCCACTTT; CDR3aa: CASSLETGHNSPLHF
j_gene: TRBJ1-2; d_gene: TRBD1; v_gene: TRBV6-5; abundance: -; CDR3nt: TGTGCCAGCAGTCCAAGTGGACAGGCTAACTATGGCTACACCTTC; CDR3aa: CASSPSGQANYGYTF
j_gene: TRBJ1-1; d_gene: -; v_gene: TRBV19; abundance: -; CDR3nt: TGTGCCAGTAGTATCCGGAACACTGAAGCTTTCTTT; CDR3aa: CASSIRNTEAFF
j_gene: TRBJ1-2; d_gene: -; v_gene: TRBV24-1; abundance: -; CDR3nt: TGTGCCACCAGTGACTCGGACACTAACTATGGCTACACCTTC; CDR3aa: CATSDSDTNYGYTF
j_gene: TRBJ2-3; d_gene: -; v_gene: TRBV7-2; abundance: -; CDR3nt: TGTGCCAGCAGCTCTTCCTCGTACGGGTTAACAGATACGCAGTATTTT; CDR3aa: CASSSSSYGLTDTQYF
j_gene: TRBJ2-3; d_gene: TRBD2; v_gene: TRBV19; abundance: -; CDR3nt: TGTGCCACCCTAGACTTACGGGGGGGTGCAGATACGCAGTATTTT; CDR3aa: CATLDLRGGADTQYF
j_gene: TRBJ2-7; d_gene: -; v_gene: TRBV29-1; abundance: -; CDR3nt: TGCAGCGTTGGGCCCAGGGGGGCCTACGAGCAGTACTTC; CDR3aa: CSVGPRGAYEQYF
j_gene: TRBJ2-3; d_gene: -; v_gene: TRBV10-3; abundance: -; CDR3nt: TGTGCCATCAGTGGCGGACTATCCCAGACAGATACGCAGTATTTT; CDR3aa: CAISGGLSQTDTQYF
j_gene: TRBJ2-6; d_gene: TRBD1; v_gene: TRBV6-4; abundance: few; CDR3nt: TGTGCCAGCAGTAAGACCGGACAGGGCGGACACGTCCTGACTTTC; CDR3aa: CASSKTGQGGHVLTF
j_gene: TRBJ1-2; d_gene: TRBD1; v_gene: TRBV7-9; abundance: few; CDR3nt: TGTGCCAGCAGCCCGCGGGACAGGTCGAGTGGCTACACCTTC; CDR3aa: CASSPRDRSSGYTF
j_gene: TRBJ2-1; d_gene: -; v_gene: TRBV7-9; abundance: -; CDR3nt: TGTGCCAGCAGCCCGGGTGTGGGACACAACTACAATGAGCAGTTCTTC; CDR3aa: CASSPGVGHNYNEQFF
j_gene: TRBJ1-2; d_gene: TRBD1; v_gene: TRBV3-1/TRBV3-2; abundance: once; CDR3nt: TGTGCCAGCAGCCCATGGGACAGGATAAACTATGGCTACACCTTC; CDR3aa: CASSPWDRINYGYTF
j_gene: TRBJ1-4; d_gene: TRBD1; v_gene: TRBV28; abundance: -; CDR3nt: TGTGCCAGCAGTTCCCGGACAGGGAGTGAAAAACTGTTTTTT; CDR3aa: CASSSRTGSEKLFF
j_gene: TRBJ2-1; d_gene: TRBD2; v_gene: TRBV5-1; abundance: -; CDR3nt: TGCGCCAGCAGCTTGTTAGCGGGGGGGTTTTCGCATGAGCAGTTCTTC; CDR3aa: CASSLLAGGFSHEQFF
j_gene: TRBJ2-2; d_gene: -; v_gene: TRBV9; abundance: -; CDR3nt: TGTGCCAGCAGCGTCTACCAACTTCCGGCGAACACCGGGGAGCTGTTTTTT; CDR3aa: CASSVYQLPANTGELFF
j_gene: TRBJ1-5; d_gene: -; v_gene: TRBV3-1/TRBV3-2; abundance: -; CDR3nt: TGTGCCAGCAGCCAATACAATCAGCCCCAGCATTTT; CDR3aa: CASSQYNQPQHF
j_gene: TRBJ1-1; d_gene: -; v_gene: TRBV24-1; abundance: -; CDR3nt: TGTGCCACCAGTACCAGGGGACCTGAAGCTTTCTTT; CDR3aa: CATSTRGPEAFF
j_gene: TRBJ1-1; d_gene: -; v_gene: TRBV3-1/TRBV3-2; abundance: once; CDR3nt: TGTGCCAGCAGCCAATCAGAGGCGTACACTGAAGCTTTCTTT; CDR3aa: CASSQSEAYTEAFF
j_gene: TRBJ1-1; d_gene: -; v_gene: TRBV6-5; abundance: once; CDR3nt: TGTGCCAGCAGTTATTCACAGCTCACTGAAGCTTTCTTT; CDR3aa: CASSYSQLTEAFF
j_gene: TRBJ1-1; d_gene: -; v_gene: TRBV10-3; abundance: -; CDR3nt: TGTGCCATCAGTGAAGGGGCAGGGGTGGATTTT; CDR3aa: CAISEGAGVDF
j_gene: TRBJ1-2; d_gene: -; v_gene: TRBV7-9; abundance: -; CDR3nt: TGTGCCAGCAGCTTAGACAACTTCCCCAGGAATGGCTACACCTTC; CDR3aa: CASSLDNFPRNGYTF